Each of the 29 T cell receptor beta chains below was sequenced from the same sample in a study of human T cells and chemical hapten exposure. Time point meaning: patch test 1, 2 weeks after DPC sensitization. Stated treatment: therapeutic diphenylcyclopropenone sensitization with weekly scalp DPC. RNA extraction used unfractionated whole blood as the source of total RNA. Using its own MiXCR run on the RACE reads, TCRdb lists one record per CDR3 protein. The sample lists fewer than 45,000 distinct CDR3 sequences; 3.5% to 4% were seen once. The starting material was whole blood, obtained in connection with sensitization to the hapten diphenylcyclopropenone (DPC). Receptors were obtained from a man between 50 and 59 years old with alopecia areata. Some clones in this sample may be carry-over from other donors' samples.

This clonotype has ten or more counts. The chain couples TRBV20-1 to TRBJ1-6; D is uncertain. The CDR3 runs 14 residues. Germline CDR1 and CDR2: DFQATT and SNEGSKA (reference sequence). Trimming removed 3 bases at V and 5 bases at J, with 11 bases between. The DNA for the CDR3 is TGCAGTGCTAGTCCGGTCCGGAATAATTCACCCCTCCACTTT. It specifies CSASPVRNNSPLHF.

This clonotype was seen a few times. The chain recombines TRBV6-1 with TRBJ1-5; D remains ambiguous. The V gene lost 6 bases and the J gene lost 7 bases, with 10 bases spanning the gap. The CDR3 covers 12 residues. Germline assignment: CDR1 MNHNS and CDR2 SASEGT. CDR3 sequence: CASRLYSQPQHF. The DNA for the CDR3 is TGTGCCAGCAGGCTATATAGCCAGCCCCAGCATTTT.

This clonotype has a count of ten or more. The chain employs TRBV4-2 and TRBJ2-2, with D perhaps being TRBD1 or TRBD2 (5 bases each). The CDR3 is 14 residues long. Germline CDR1 LGHNA, CDR2 YNFKEQ. V was pared by 2 bases and J by 5 bases, with 9 bases between. The CDR3 loop reads CASSQQGATGELFF. CDR3 nucleotide sequence: TGTGCCAGCAGCCAACAGGGAGCAACCGGGGAGCTGTTTTTT.

This clonotype was counted at least ten times. This chain joins TRBV29-1 and TRBJ1-5; D remains unclear. The germline CDR1 and CDR2 sequences are SQVTM and ANQGSEA. The CDR3 extends over 12 amino acids. With 4 bases removed from V and 5 bases from J, the gap between germline ends came to 9 bases. CDR3 in amino acids: CSVGARDQPQHF. CDR3 bases: TGCAGCGTTGGGGCCCGAGATCAGCCCCAGCATTTT.

This clonotype was found many times. The chain is built from TRBV29-1 and TRBJ2-2; 9 bases are shared with TRBD2. Germline CDR1 SQVTM, CDR2 ANQGSEA. Unmatched junction bases numbered 6, after V lost 5 bases and J lost 2 bases. This CDR3 is built from 15 residues. The CDR3 spells CSVNSGSVNTGELFF. The DNA for the CDR3 is TGCAGCGTTAATAGCGGGAGTGTTAACACCGGGGAGCTGTTTTTT.

Ten or more counts support this clonotype. J is TRBJ2-3 and V is TRBV12-3 or TRBV12-4; the D gene is possibly TRBD2 (6 bases). The V end lost 4 bases, the J end lost 4 bases, and 12 bases lay between the germline ends. The length of the CDR3 is 14 residues. Here the CDR3 reads CASSSGERADTQYF. CDR3 sequence (DNA): TGTGCCAGCAGTTCGGGGGAGCGTGCAGATACGCAGTATTTT.

At least ten counts were recorded for this clonotype. V is TRBV9 and J is TRBJ2-7, with TRBD1 matching over 10 bases. CDR3 size: 14 residues. Losses at the gene ends were 4 bases for V and 2 bases for J; bases not matched to a gene: 3. CDR1 is SGDLS, CDR2 YYNGEE, per germline. CDR3 nucleotides: TGTGCCAGCAGCTCGACAGGGGGCCCCTACGAGCAGTACTTC. Its translation is CASSSTGGPYEQYF.

This clonotype occurred many times. The V gene is TRBV18, the J gene TRBJ1-1, with 10 bases matching TRBD1. The ends lost 3 bases at V and 4 bases at J; junction bases unmatched: 11. The CDR3 has 17 amino acids. The germline V gene encodes CDR1 KGHSH and CDR2 LQKENI. The CDR3 spells CASSPPRQGAGGTEAFF. The CDR3 DNA is TGTGCCAGCTCACCCCCGAGACAGGGGGCGGGTGGCACTGAAGCTTTCTTT.

At least ten counts were recorded for this clonotype. V gene TRBV19 combines with J gene TRBJ1-5, with 11 nucleotides matching TRBD1. The J segment lost 6 bases and the V segment lost 4 bases, leaving 5 bases of the junction unmatched. From germline, CDR1 is LNHDA and CDR2 SQIVND (reference sequence). This CDR3 spans 15 amino acids. The CDR3 nucleotides are TGTGCCAGTAGTACCGGACAGGGGGCGGGTCAGCCCCAGCATTTT. This gives the protein CASSTGQGAGQPQHF.

This clonotype has at least ten counts. The V and J genes are TRBV30 and TRBJ1-6; no clear D gene. V was shortened by 2 bases and J by 5 bases, with 4 bases between the two germline ends. The CDR3 has 12 amino acids. Germline CDR1 reads GTSNPN; CDR2 reads SVGIG (reference sequence). The CDR3, as DNA: TGTGCCTGGAGTTTAAATAATTCACCCCTCCACTTT. This gives the protein CAWSLNNSPLHF.

This clonotype was seen ten or more times. This sequence joins TRBV12-3 or TRBV12-4 and TRBJ2-7, with 7 bases that match TRBD2. This CDR3 has 13 amino acids. V lost 5 bases, J lost 7 bases, and 8 bases stayed unmatched. The CDR3: CASSAAGTIEQYF. CDR3 nucleotides: TGTGCCAGCAGTGCCGCCGGGACTATAGAGCAGTACTTC.

The chain has TRBV4-1 and TRBJ1-5; perhaps TRBD1 as D (6 bases). The germline V and J ends were trimmed by 0 bases and 1 base, with 13 bases remaining between them. Germline V gene lookup returns CDR1 MGHRA and CDR2 YSYEKL. The CDR3 spans 17 residues. CDR3 DNA sequence: TGCGCCAGCAGCCAAGATGAGACAGGACTAAGCAATCAGCCCCAGCATTTT. Its protein is CASSQDETGLSNQPQHF.

The chain links TRBV7-2 to TRBJ2-7; the D gene is possibly TRBD1 (7 bases). CDR1 is SGHTA and CDR2 is FQGNSA in the germline V gene. V lost 5 bases and J lost 0, with 14 bases in between. This CDR3 region has 15 residues. The CDR3 here is CASSLQGGVSYEQYF. In DNA, the CDR3 is TGTGCCAGCAGCCTTCAGGGGGGCGTCTCCTACGAGCAGTACTTC. Full variable domain (remainder filled in from reference TRBV7-2 and TRBJ2-7): GAGVSQSPSNKVTEKGKDVELRCDPISGHTALYWYRQSLGQGLEFLIYFQGNSAPDKSGLPSDRFSAERTGGSVSTLTIQRTQQEDSAVYLCASSLQGGVSYEQYFGPGTRLTVT.

This clonotype has only a few counts. This sequence joins TRBV20-1 and TRBJ2-7; 8 bases fit TRBD2. V shed 4 bases, J shed 5 bases, and the junction held 19 bases outside the gene matches. The CDR3 has 17 residues. CDR1 DFQATT and CDR2 SNEGSKA come from the germline V gene (reference sequence). CDR3 in DNA: TGCAGTGCTATGCCCCCTCCCCCGGGAGGGACCGAGGACGAGCAGTACTTC. Translating it yields CSAMPPPPGGTEDEQYF.

This clonotype was picked up many times. This chain joins TRBV6-1 and TRBJ1-5; TRBD1 might be the D (5 bases). Germline loops: CDR1 MNHNS, CDR2 SASEGT. The CDR3 runs 13 residues. The V end was cut by 6 bases, the J end by 5 bases, with 11 bases between. This CDR3 reads CASRSGTHQPQHF. The CDR3 DNA follows: TGTGCCAGCAGGTCGGGGACGCATCAGCCCCAGCATTTT.

This clonotype was observed many times. The chain has TRBV7-7 and TRBJ2-5, with D perhaps TRBD2 (6 bases). The CDR3 has 16 amino acids. Germline CDR1 SSHAT, CDR2 FNYEAQ (reference sequence). V lost 3 bases to trimming and J lost 5 bases, with 19 bases between them. The CDR3 loop is CASSLGRLVEGETQYF. The CDR3 DNA sequence: TGTGCCAGCAGCTTGGGCCGACTAGTCGAGGGTGAGACCCAGTACTTC.

This clonotype showed up many times. V is TRBV7-8 and J is TRBJ1-5, with no clear D. The CDR3 is made up of 15 amino acids. Per germline, CDR1 SGHVS and CDR2 FQNEAQ. V was clipped by 0 bases and J by 4 bases, with 10 bases between them. CDR3 loop: CASSLAPMGNQPQHF. The CDR3 DNA is TGTGCCAGCAGCTTAGCCCCGATGGGAAATCAGCCCCAGCATTTT.

V gene TRBV9 combines with J gene TRBJ1-3; D call uncertain. The CDR3 length is 14 residues. The V gene's germline CDR1 is SGDLS and CDR2 YYNGEE. V lost 0 bases, J lost 2 bases, and 6 bases lay in between. The CDR3 region is CASSVGSTGNTIYF. The CDR3 DNA is TGTGCCAGCAGCGTAGGCAGCACTGGAAACACCATATATTTT.

In its sample, this clonotype was seen many times. The J gene is TRBJ2-7, the V gene TRBV14; D remains ambiguous. The germline V and J ends were trimmed by 5 bases and 2 bases, with 13 bases remaining between them. This CDR3 has 14 amino acids. Germline CDR1 and CDR2: SGHDN and FVKESK. In DNA form, the CDR3 reads TGTGCCAGCAGCGATTGGCCAACTGCCTACGAGCAGTACTTC. It translates to CASSDWPTAYEQYF.

This clonotype was counted ten times or more. V gene TRBV7-6 combines with J gene TRBJ2-7; no reliable D call. This CDR3 has 13 amino acids. V gave up 5 bases and J gave up 4 bases, with 12 bases separating them. The germline gives CDR1 SGHVS, CDR2 FNYEAQ. The CDR3 region has the DNA TGTGCCAGCAGCCTCTCAATGGGGTACGAGCAGTACTTC. Amino acids: CASSLSMGYEQYF.

This clonotype showed up many times. The chain employs TRBV2 and TRBJ2-1; TRBD1 or TRBD2 may be the D gene (6 bases each). Per germline, CDR1 SNHLY and CDR2 FYNNEI. V was shortened by 3 bases and J by 7 bases, with 16 bases between the two germline ends. This CDR3 comprises 15 residues. In DNA form, the CDR3 reads TGTGCCAGCAGTGAGAGGAGGGGGGTTGGAAATGAGCAGTTCTTC. Residues: CASSERRGVGNEQFF. The variable domain in full, completed from reference TRBV2 and TRBJ2-1, reads EPEVTQTPSHQVTQMGQEVILRCVPISNHLYFYWYRQILGQKVEFLVSFYNNEISEKSEIFDDQFSVERPDGSNFTLKIRSTKLEDSAMYFCASSERRGVGNEQFFGPGTRLTVL.

Notes on this clonotype: This sequence may be a read error, since a much larger clone differs from it by one base. The chain links TRBV18 to TRBJ2-3; 7 bases are shared with TRBD2. After removal of 1 base from V and 3 bases from J, the junction contained 22 bases not matched to a gene. The CDR3 is 21 amino acids. Germline CDR1 KGHSH, CDR2 LQKENI. The CDR3 loop is CASSPLAGGLVGGGRTDTQYF. In DNA, the CDR3 is TGTGCCAGCTCACCACTCGCGGGCGGACTAGTGGGAGGAGGTAGGACAGATACGCAGTATTTT.

This clonotype has a handful of counts. V is TRBV28 and J is TRBJ1-2; TRBD1 agrees at 10 bases. This CDR3 region has 17 residues. The ends lost 5 bases at V and 0 bases at J; junction bases unmatched: 9. Germline values: CDR1 MDHEN, CDR2 SYDVKM. CDR3 sequence reads: CASSLSGTGVSNYGYTF. The CDR3 DNA is TGTGCCAGCAGTCTTTCCGGGACAGGGGTCTCTAACTATGGCTACACCTTC.

There are a few counts of this clonotype. The chain joins TRBV4-3 to TRBJ2-2, with TRBD2 matching 7 bases. CDR1 LGHNA and CDR2 YSLEER come from the germline V gene. The CDR3 runs 17 residues. V was pared by 0 bases and J by 2 bases, with 6 bases of the junction left unmatched. The DNA for the CDR3 is TGCGCCAGCAGCCAAGATGGGGCTAGCGGAAACACCGGGGAGCTGTTTTTT. It codes for CASSQDGASGNTGELFF.

This clonotype was seen many times. The chain combines TRBV5-6 with TRBJ2-3, with unresolved D. Trimming removed 2 bases at V and 2 bases at J, with 12 bases between. The CDR3 is made up of 15 amino acids. Per germline, CDR1 SGHDT and CDR2 YYEEEE. CDR3 coding DNA: TGTGCCAGCAGCTTAGAAGTACATCTCACAGATACGCAGTATTTT. Protein product: CASSLEVHLTDTQYF.

This clonotype has a count of ten or more. The chain combines TRBV10-3 with TRBJ2-1, with 10 bases identical to TRBD1. This CDR3 spans 18 amino acids. CDR1 and CDR2 (germline): ENHRY, SYGVKD. V shed 5 bases, J shed 0 bases, and the junction held 10 bases outside the gene matches. The CDR3 coding sequence is TGTGCCATCAGTAACAGTTTGGGACAGGGGACCTCCTACAATGAGCAGTTCTTC. Translating it yields CAISNSLGQGTSYNEQFF.

This clonotype was observed many times. The rearrangement joins TRBV5-1 to TRBJ1-4; tentatively, D is TRBD1 (5 bases). CDR1 and CDR2 from the germline V gene are SGHRS and YFSETQ. This CDR3 region has 14 residues. Trimming stripped 6 bases from V and 6 bases from J, with 15 bases between. The CDR3 DNA reads as TGCGCCAGCAAGCCCGGGGCCGCGGATGAAAAACTGTTTTTT. Its translation: CASKPGAADEKLFF. Filled out from reference TRBV5-1 and TRBJ1-4, the complete variable domain reads KAGVTQTPRYLIKTRGQQVTLSCSPISGHRSVSWYQQTPGQGLQFLFEYFSETQRNKGNFPGRFSGRQFSNSRSEMNVSTLELGDSALYLCASKPGAADEKLFFGSGTQLSVL.

This clonotype was found many times. V gene TRBV12-3 or TRBV12-4 combines with J gene TRBJ2-3; tentatively, D is TRBD1 or TRBD2 (5 bases each). The CDR3 is 14 residues long. Trimming took 4 bases from V and 2 from J, leaving 10 bases between them. CDR3 nucleotides: TGTGCCAGCAGTTCCGGGACCGCCACAGATACGCAGTATTTT. This sequence encodes CASSSGTATDTQYF.

This clonotype was recorded at least ten times. The chain is built from TRBV6-1 and TRBJ1-1, with TRBD1 as a possible D gene (6 bases). CDR1 is MNHNS and CDR2 is SASEGT in the germline V gene. Trimming shortened V by 10 bases and J by 6 bases, and 21 bases separated the two germline ends. The CDR3 contains 14 residues. CDR3 coding DNA: TGTGCCAACAACCCACAGGGCTCGGTCTCTGAAGCTTTCTTT. Translation gives CANNPQGSVSEAFF.